This T cell receptor (beta chain) stems from a study of T cell repertoires in cytomegalovirus infection. On the study more broadly: CMV epitopes used comprised recently identified HLA-C-restricted ones and well-studied HLA-B-restricted ones. CMV infection and matching HLA type were both indicated by public TCR beta signatures.

TCRdb redid the calling of the reads with MiXCR, one entry per CDR3 protein. The table includes hundreds of thousands of distinct CDR3 sequences, approximately 32% detected once. Whole-study results and caveats: The cumulative frequency of public TCR beta families identified carriers of CMV plus the relevant HLA.

This clonotype appeared a few times. Its target is not known. The sequence came from a human donor in good health (CMV status not recorded). Some clones in this sample may be carry-over from other donors' samples. Sequences were derived from cultured CD8+ T cells from PBMCs, sampled from culture after CMV antigen stimulation.

CDR3 amino acids: CSARAKTYYEQYV. In DNA form, the CDR3 reads TGCAGTGCTAGGGCAAAGACTTACTACGAGCAGTACGTC. The V and J genes are TRBV20-1 and TRBJ2-7; no reliable D call. V lost 3 bases, J lost 3 bases, and 12 bases lay in between. Germline V gene lookup returns CDR1 DFQATT and CDR2 SNEGSKA (reference sequence). CDR3 length: 13 amino acids.